These 14 T cell receptor beta chains originate from one sample sequenced in a study of cytomegalovirus exposure and HLA in healthy donors. The PCR was carried out with 60 Vbeta primers and 13 Jbeta primers. The protocol was immunoSEQ multiplex PCR, while the TCRdb copy is restricted to in-frame clones and leaves out a portion. The sample lists about 85,000 clones, under 90% seen once, with roughly 30% in the top ten. Specimen: PBMCs. The source is a man over 45 in good health and CMV-seropositive.

The chain recombines TRBV4-2 with TRBJ2-7, with 7 bases aligning to TRBD2. With V trimmed by 1 base and J by 3 bases, 0 bases remained unmatched. Germline CDR1 LGHNA, CDR2 YNFKEQ. This CDR3 comprises 13 residues. Here the CDR3 DNA reads TGTGCCAGCAGCCAAGGGACTAGCTACGAGCAGTACTTC. Its translation is CASSQGTSYEQYF.

The V call is TRBV5-6, the J call TRBJ1-2; D is possibly TRBD1 (6 bases). The CDR3 consists of 19 residues. V dropped 5 bases and J dropped 5 bases, with 31 bases sitting between them. The germline CDR1 and CDR2 sequences are SGHDT and YYEEEE. The CDR3 sequence is CASRDFVLGRGREAYGYTF. Here the CDR3 DNA reads TGTGCCAGCAGGGATTTTGTTTTGGGCAGGGGCAGAGAAGCATATGGCTACACCTTC. The full variable domain, with the rest looked up from reference TRBV5-6 and TRBJ1-2, is DAGVTQSPTHLIKTRGQQVTLRCSPKSGHDTVSWYQQALGQGPQFIFQYYEEEERQRGNFPDRFSGHQFPNYSSELNVNALLLGDSALYLCASRDFVLGRGREAYGYTFGSGTRLTVV.

J is TRBJ1-6 and V is TRBV6-5; D remains ambiguous. Trimming stripped 0 bases from V and 7 bases from J, with 7 bases between. The CDR3 spans 14 residues. The V gene's germline CDR1 is MNHEY and CDR2 SVGAGI. CDR3 DNA: TGTGCCAGCAGTTACTCACGGAGAAATTCACCCCTCCACTTT. This encodes CASSYSRRNSPLHF.

The rearrangement uses TRBV20-1 and TRBJ2-7; D is undetermined. Germline CDR1 reads DFQATT; CDR2 reads SNEGSKA (reference sequence). This CDR3 is 11 amino acids long. Trimming pared 6 bases from V and 1 base from J, leaving 7 bases between. The CDR3 bases are TGCAGTGCATTACATTCCTACGAGCAGTACTTC. Amino acid sequence: CSALHSYEQYF.

This clone was observed a few times. V and J are TRBV5-1 and TRBJ1-2; the match to TRBD1 covers 10 bases. The J segment lost 6 bases and the V segment lost 2 bases, leaving 1 base of the junction unmatched. Germline V gene data show CDR1 as SGHRS and CDR2 as YFSETQ. CDR3 length equals 13 residues. CDR3 residues: CASSLGTGDGYTF. CDR3 DNA: TGCGCCAGCAGCTTAGGGACAGGGGATGGCTACACCTTC.

The rearrangement links TRBV5-1 to TRBJ1-1; 8 bases are a match to TRBD1. The ends lost 4 bases at V and 0 bases at J; junction bases unmatched: 11. CDR1 and CDR2 (germline): SGHRS, YFSETQ. The CDR3 covers 17 residues. DNA for the CDR3: TGCGCCAGCAGCGCAGGGGGCGCAGACATCATGAACACTGAAGCTTTCTTT. Translation gives CASSAGGADIMNTEAFF.

The V gene is TRBV19, the J gene TRBJ1-1, with a possible D match to TRBD1 (6 bases). V was trimmed by 3 bases and J by 1 base, leaving 9 bases between them. The CDR3 runs to 14 residues. The germline V gene has CDR1 LNHDA and CDR2 SQIVND (reference sequence). CDR3 loop: CASSIDRQNTEAFF. CDR3 nucleotides: TGTGCCAGTAGTATTGACAGGCAGAACACTGAAGCTTTCTTT.

The chain couples TRBV7-2 to TRBJ2-1; 10 nucleotides line up with TRBD2. CDR3 size: 17 residues. V trimming: 1 base; J trimming: 0 bases; junction bases outside the gene matches: 3. Germline V gene sequence: CDR1 SGHTA, CDR2 FQGNSA. The CDR3 region is CASSLGPSGSSYNEQFF. CDR3 bases: TGTGCCAGCAGCTTAGGGCCTAGCGGGAGCTCCTACAATGAGCAGTTCTTC. Supplemented by reference TRBV7-2 and TRBJ2-1, the full variable domain reads GAGVSQSPSNKVTEKGKDVELRCDPISGHTALYWYRQSLGQGLEFLIYFQGNSAPDKSGLPSDRFSAERTGGSVSTLTIQRTQQEDSAVYLCASSLGPSGSSYNEQFFGPGTRLTVL.

This clone is a singleton in its sample. The V and J genes are TRBV29-1 and TRBJ1-1; D gene uncertain. The CDR3 loop spans 11 amino acids. Germline CDR1 reads SQVTM; CDR2 reads ANQGSEA. The ends were cut back, 4 bases at V and 5 bases at J, with 8 bases in the middle. The CDR3 loop is CSVGPLTEAFF. The CDR3 nucleotides read TGCAGCGTTGGCCCACTTACTGAAGCTTTCTTT.

The rearrangement links TRBV10-3 to TRBJ2-3; a weak D match, TRBD2 (5 bases). V was clipped by 6 bases and J by 8 bases, with 12 bases between them. Looked up from germline, CDR1 is ENHRY and CDR2 is SYGVKD. This CDR3 comprises 12 residues. The CDR3 sequence is CAIRSTEGTQYF. In DNA form, the CDR3 reads TGTGCCATCAGATCCACTGAGGGTACGCAGTATTTT.

The rearrangement uses TRBV29-1 and TRBJ2-5; D unresolved. This CDR3 has 14 residues. Trimming left V 5 bases short and J 4 bases short, with 17 bases between. Germline CDR1 is SQVTM and CDR2 is ANQGSEA. CDR3 nucleotide sequence: TGCAGCGTTCCGGCTCAGGTTCCATCAGAGACCCAGTACTTC. Translating it yields CSVPAQVPSETQYF.

This chain joins TRBV5-1 and TRBJ1-4; the D gene is possibly TRBD1 (5 bases). Germline CDR1 and CDR2: SGHRS and YFSETQ. Between the trimmed V and J ends, which lost 0 bases and 8 bases, there was a span of 14 bases. CDR3 length: 15 residues. CDR3 region: CASSLDSTVSEKLFF. Written as DNA, the CDR3 is TGCGCCAGCAGCTTGGATTCGACAGTATCCGAAAAACTGTTTTTT.

On this clone: At the DNA level, this CDR3 is encoded by other sequences in the same sample as well. This chain joins TRBV27 and TRBJ2-5, with 10 bases matching TRBD2. Germline V gene sequence: CDR1 MNHEY, CDR2 SMNVEV (reference sequence). V dropped 6 bases and J dropped 5; count of bases not matched to a gene: 3. The CDR3 has 13 residues. The CDR3 protein is CASSLAGAETQYF. DNA for the CDR3: TGTGCCAGCAGCCTAGCGGGAGCCGAGACCCAGTACTTC.

This rearrangement joins TRBV2 to TRBJ1-4; no clear D gene. Germline V CDR1 and CDR2: SNHLY, FYNNEI. This CDR3 has 14 residues. V shed 1 base and J shed 8 bases, with 11 bases lying between them. The CDR3 nucleotides are TGTGCCAGCAGTGAAGGCGGGAGAGGGGAAAAACTGTTTTTT. Translating gives CASSEGGRGEKLFF.